The clone carrying this T cell receptor (beta chain) appeared a single time. Germline V gene data show CDR1 as LGHNA and CDR2 as YSLEER. Trimming removed 0 bases at V and 10 bases at J, with 7 bases between. The CDR3 covers 13 residues. The sample is drawn from a study of CD8 T cells in ankylosing spondylitis. TCRdb processed the 5' RACE reads anew with MiXCR; each CDR3 protein has one entry. The data show 150,000 or so distinct CDR3 sequences, about a third seen once. The sample comprised synovial fluid, either unsorted or a sorted T cell fraction (not recorded which). The TCR originated in a male donor with ankylosing spondylitis. The V call is TRBV4-3, the J call TRBJ1-6; D not certain. In DNA, the CDR3 is TGCGCCAGCAGCCAAGAAAAGTTCTCACCCCTCCACTTT. This sequence encodes CASSQEKFSPLHF.